Sequencing of this T cell receptor (beta chain) was carried out in a study of T-cell reconstitution after alpha-beta-depleted transplantation in children. Unique molecular identifiers were used to barcode this TCRbeta library. TCRdb recomputed calls from the PCR reads with MiXCR, one row per CDR3 protein. The table includes about 290,000 distinct CDR3 sequences, around 7.3% detected once. Looked up from germline, CDR1 is MNHEY and CDR2 is SVGAGI. The CDR3 has 15 amino acids. Trimming cost V 3 bases and J 5 bases, with 11 bases left between them. Overall study findings and caveats: Surviving recipient T cells and thymic progenitors produced the high day-60 TCRbeta diversity seen in some patients. The authors attributed T-cell counts and diversity one year after transplant mostly to newly produced T cells. It was reported that alpha-beta T cells came from several hundred expanded graft clones (about two months after transplant).

This clonotype occurred many times. The target antigen is unknown. The chain recombines TRBV6-5 with TRBJ2-6; no clear D. The material sequenced was peripheral blood, taken 360 days after TCRalphabeta/CD19-depleted stem cell transplant. The clonotype comes from a female patient aged 2 to 10 who had a stem cell transplant for Fanconi anemia, so the T cells may come from the graft donor. CDR3 nucleotides: TGTGCCAGCAGTTATCAGGCCCTTAGGGCCAACGTCCTGACTTTC. This translates into CASSYQALRANVLTF.